The 12 T cell receptor beta chains below were found in one sample sequenced in a study of regulatory T cells in long-lasting Graves disease. As for time point: persistent/refractory GD, antithyroid drugs over 5 years with positive TRAb. The TCR library was made from RNA that had been extracted from PBMCs in TRIzol. Investigators prepared the TCR beta libraries by applying iRepertoire HTBI primers and Arm-PCR of CDR3 regions. TCRdb analysed the multiplex PCR reads with MiXCR anew, one entry per CDR3 protein. In the table there are roughly 450,000 distinct CDR3 sequences, around 21% of which are singletons. Source: peripheral blood mononuclear cells (PBMCs), taken when the disease was refractory, from a patient treated with antithyroid drugs. The source of these receptors is a female donor with Graves disease.

This clonotype was picked up many times. The J gene is TRBJ1-5, the V gene TRBV12-3 or TRBV12-4; TRBD1 matches at 9 bases. This CDR3 region has 17 residues. V lost 6 bases to trimming and J lost 9 bases; unmatched junction nucleotides: 18. The CDR3 protein is CASSLTVKTGGSRPQHF. The CDR3 DNA is TGTGCCAGCAGCCTCACCGTTAAGACAGGGGGAAGCCGGCCCCAGCATTTT.

This clonotype was seen repeatedly, ten times or more. The chain links TRBV27 to TRBJ2-5; TRBD2 agrees at 15 bases. CDR1 is MNHEY, CDR2 SMNVEV, per germline (reference sequence). V shed 2 bases and J 4 bases; nucleotides not matched to a gene: 5. The CDR3 is 17 residues long. CDR3 in amino acids: CASSLEGLAGGGETQYF. CDR3 in DNA: TGTGCCAGCAGTTTAGAGGGACTAGCGGGAGGCGGAGAGACCCAGTACTTC.

This clonotype has only a few counts. The V gene is TRBV19, the J gene TRBJ2-6, with D perhaps assigned TRBD1 or TRBD2 (5 bases each). The V end lost 3 bases, the J end lost 4 bases, and 13 bases lay between the germline ends. In germline, CDR1 is LNHDA, CDR2 SQIVND (reference sequence). The CDR3 loop spans 16 amino acids. The DNA for the CDR3 is TGTGCCAGTAGTATCAAAGGGACCGCGGGGGCCAACGTCCTGACTTTC. Translated: CASSIKGTAGANVLTF.

The genes are TRBV29-1 and TRBJ1-4, with a tentative D call TRBD1 (5 bases). This CDR3 is 10 amino acids long. V dropped 7 bases and J dropped 8 bases, with 8 bases sitting between them. The germline gives CDR1 SQVTM, CDR2 ANQGSEA. The CDR3 reads CSARGEKLFF. The CDR3 nucleotides read TGCAGCGCCCGGGGGGAAAAACTGTTTTTT.

Turning to this clonotype: A much more abundant neighbour one base away suggests this may be a read error. This chain joins TRBV6-2 or TRBV6-3 and TRBJ2-2; D is possibly TRBD2 (5 bases). Trimming took 7 bases from V and 2 from J, leaving 14 bases between them. This CDR3 comprises 15 residues. Germline values: CDR1 MNHEY, CDR2 SVGEGT. Here the CDR3 reads CASNDLLDNTGELFF. Written as DNA, the CDR3 is TGTGCCAGCAATGATCTACTAGATAACACCGGGGAGCTGTTTTTT.

This clonotype was counted at least ten times. The chain combines TRBV2 with TRBJ2-7; tentatively, D is TRBD1 (5 bases). V was trimmed by 6 bases and J by 3 bases, leaving 21 bases between them. CDR1 SNHLY and CDR2 FYNNEI come from the germline V gene. The CDR3 is made up of 16 amino acids. The CDR3 here is CASSQDQGLANYEQYF. CDR3 DNA sequence: TGTGCCAGCAGCCAGGATCAGGGCCTCGCTAACTACGAGCAGTACTTC. The full variable domain, rest sourced from reference TRBV2 and TRBJ2-7, is EPEVTQTPSHQVTQMGQEVILRCVPISNHLYFYWYRQILGQKVEFLVSFYNNEISEKSEIFDDQFSVERPDGSNFTLKIRSTKLEDSAMYFCASSQDQGLANYEQYFGPGTRLTVT.

This clonotype was recorded many times. The J gene is TRBJ1-1, the V gene TRBV28, with 7 bases fitting TRBD1. Trimming at V came to 3 bases and at J to 4 bases, leaving 5 bases not matched to a gene. Germline V gene data show CDR1 as MDHEN and CDR2 as SYDVKM. CDR3 length: 14 amino acids. CDR3 DNA: TGTGCCAGCAGTTTTGACAGGGACGTCACTGAAGCTTTCTTT. This codes for CASSFDRDVTEAFF.

This clonotype was seen many times. The V and J genes are TRBV19 and TRBJ2-5; no firm D call. Trimming cost V 3 bases and J 3 bases, with 8 bases left between them. The CDR3 spans 13 residues. Germline V CDR1 and CDR2: LNHDA, SQIVND (reference sequence). The CDR3 DNA sequence: TGTGCCAGTAGTATGGTTGCGGAAGAGACCCAGTACTTC. Amino acids: CASSMVAEETQYF.

Many counts were recorded for this clonotype. The genes are TRBV28 and TRBJ1-5; weak D call: TRBD1 (6 bases). Trimming took off 5 bases at V and 1 base at J, with 12 bases between the two ends. Germline CDR1 MDHEN, CDR2 SYDVKM. The CDR3 totals 15 residues. CDR3 bases: TGTGCCAGCAGTCCCCAGGGGATAAGCAATCAGCCCCAGCATTTT. This sequence encodes CASSPQGISNQPQHF.

The chain links TRBV27 to TRBJ2-1; 7 nucleotides match TRBD2. The V and J ends lost 2 bases and 6 bases, in that order; junction bases with no gene match: 4. The CDR3 is 14 amino acids. Germline V lookup: CDR1 MNHEY, CDR2 SMNVEV (reference sequence). CDR3 region: CASSLAGAGNEQFF. CDR3 in DNA: TGTGCCAGCAGTTTAGCGGGAGCTGGCAATGAGCAGTTCTTC.

The chain combines TRBV7-9 with TRBJ2-7, with TRBD1 as a possible D gene (6 bases). CDR1 is SEHNR and CDR2 is FQNEAQ in the germline V gene (reference sequence). V lost 6 bases to trimming and J lost 7 bases, with 16 bases between them. This CDR3 comprises 13 residues. CDR3 amino acids: CASSPTSQGEQYF. The CDR3, as DNA: TGTGCCAGCAGTCCTACCTCACAGGGAGAGCAGTACTTC.

This clonotype was counted many times. The chain is built from TRBV2 and TRBJ2-2; no clear D gene. V shed 2 bases and J shed 5 bases, with 6 bases lying between them. CDR3 length: 13 residues. Germline CDR1 and CDR2: SNHLY and FYNNEI. The CDR3, as DNA: TGTGCCAGCAGTGAAACCGGGACCGGGGAGCTGTTTTTT. Its translation: CASSETGTGELFF.